Sequencing of this TCR beta chain was carried out in a study of shared clonotypes between healthy human individuals. TCRdb's table, derived via immunoSEQ multiplex PCR, lists solely in-frame clones and lacks some. The sample has about 1.1 million clones; roughly 80% are singletons. This CDR3 is 14 amino acids long. The ends were cut back, 3 bases at V and 0 bases at J, with 9 bases in the middle. CDR1 SGHNT and CDR2 YENEEA come from the germline V gene. The sequence was collected from a man aged 18-30 years in good health. Some clones in this sample may be carry-over from other donors' samples. This chain links TRBV11-3 with TRBJ2-7; D unresolved. Material for sequencing was memory CD4+ T cells from PBMCs. Subset: CD45RA-negative fraction. CDR3 nucleotide sequence: TGTGCCAGCAGCTTGACAAGAGACTCCTACGAGCAGTACTTC. This translates into CASSLTRDSYEQYF.